The present T cell receptor beta chain was sequenced within a study of regulatory T cells in long-lasting Graves disease. Study-level points and caveats: A reduction in accuracy may have resulted from the small sample size. Persistent-disease Graves' patients showed less TCR diversity than new cases. The persistent group shared roughly 2,700 public clonotypes, more than the approximately 1,000 shared by new patients.

Researchers made TCR beta libraries by using iRepertoire HTBI primers and running Arm-PCR on CDR3 regions. Per the authors' pipeline: From all samples, identification returned 13 to 15 TRBJ and approximately 61 TRBV segments. TCRdb reprocessed the multiplex PCR reads with MiXCR, giving one entry per CDR3 protein. In this record, the V and J calls reflect TCRdb's handling and not the investigators' own analysis. The sample comprises 400,000 or so distinct CDR3 sequences, around 24% of which are singletons, and about a quarter rests with the top ten. Worth noting for this clonotype: Its antigen is unknown.

The time point here: persistent/refractory GD, antithyroid drugs over 5 years with positive TRAb. PBMC RNA was the source of the TCR library. The sequence was obtained from a female donor with Graves disease. Sequenced here: peripheral blood mononuclear cells (PBMCs), sampled when the disease was refractory, from a patient treated with antithyroid drugs.

The DNA of the CDR3 is TGCGCCAGCAGAGGGGGACTCCTGTCCTACAATGAGCAGTTCTTC. It codes for CASRGGLLSYNEQFF. The rearrangement joins TRBV10-2 to TRBJ2-1; D possibly uses TRBD1 or TRBD2 (6 bases each). Trimming stripped 6 bases from V and 1 base from J, with 13 bases between. CDR1 is WSHSY and CDR2 is SAAADI in the germline V gene. This CDR3 comprises 15 residues.